This T cell receptor (beta chain) comes out of a study of Graves' ophthalmopathy and Graves' hyperthyroidism. In the study overall: Peripheral blood was gathered at the point of initial diagnosis, before any treatment started.

This CDR3 contains 14 residues. Germline V lookup: CDR1 SNHLY, CDR2 FYNNEI. The V and J ends lost 11 bases and 7 bases, in that order; junction bases with no gene match: 12. This clonotype was picked up many times. What it recognizes is unknown. Study-level points and caveats: Blood also harbored most expanded thyroid clonotypes above 0.001 frequency.

Researchers took RNA transcripts and amplified TCR beta CDR3 regions from them. A first-round RT-PCR used HTBI primers, followed by a second-round multiplex PCR. One entry per CDR3 protein results from TCRdb running MiXCR on the multiplex PCR reads. The table has 11,000 to 15,000 distinct CDR3 sequences, around 50% seen once. What supplied the PBMCs was roughly 10 ml of fresh peripheral blood. Sequenced material: peripheral blood. This chain joins TRBV2 and TRBJ2-1; TRBD2 matches 9 bases. The TCR originated in a woman aged 30 to 39 with Graves' ophthalmopathy. In DNA form, the CDR3 reads TGTGCCCTCTATAGGCGGGAGGGCTTGAATGAGCAGTTCTTC. Amino acid sequence: CALYRREGLNEQFF. The full variable domain, its missing parts supplied by reference TRBV2 and TRBJ2-1, is EPEVTQTPSHQVTQMGQEVILRCVPISNHLYFYWYRQILGQKVEFLVSFYNNEISEKSEIFDDQFSVERPDGSNFTLKIRSTKLEDSAMYFCALYRREGLNEQFFGPGTRLTVL.